The present T cell receptor beta chain was sequenced within a study of T cells in Graves' hyperthyroidism and ophthalmopathy. This clonotype occurred many times. The CDR3 spans 14 residues. Trimming took 5 bases from V and 7 from J, leaving 14 bases between them. Looked up from germline, CDR1 is PRHDT and CDR2 is FYEKMQ (reference sequence). From RNA transcripts, TCR beta CDR3 regions were amplified. HTBI primers were the set used in a first-round RT-PCR of the TCR CDR3. TCRdb analysed the multiplex PCR reads with MiXCR anew, one entry per CDR3 protein. Here the sample spans approximately 400,000 distinct CDR3 sequences, roughly 15% being singletons.

Material: blood. This clonotype was sampled from a woman in her twenties or thirties with Graves' ophthalmopathy. The chain carries TRBV13 and TRBJ2-2; D gene unclear. CDR3 sequence reads: CASSSNVGHGELFF. The CDR3 DNA sequence: TGTGCCAGCAGCAGCAACGTCGGGCACGGGGAGCTGTTTTTT.